This T cell receptor (beta chain) was sequenced for a study of T cells in Graves' hyperthyroidism and ophthalmopathy. The CDR3 spans 14 residues. Germline loops: CDR1 KGHSH, CDR2 LQKENI. V shed 2 bases and J shed 10 bases, with 12 bases lying between them. Amplification of TCR beta CDR3 regions was performed using RNA transcripts as template. First-round RT-PCR with HTBI primers amplified the TCR CDR3 region. A single record per CDR3 protein comes from TCRdb applying MiXCR to the multiplex PCR reads. The table has roughly 350,000 distinct CDR3 sequences, roughly an eighth seen once; the top ten hold roughly 33%. This clonotype was recorded a few times.

Sequencing used blood. The chain couples TRBV18 to TRBJ1-6; D may be TRBD1 (5 bases). The sequence was collected from a woman in her thirties or forties with Graves' ophthalmopathy. CDR3 loop: CASSPEGVRSPLHF. The CDR3 DNA reads as TGTGCCAGCTCACCAGAAGGGGTTCGGTCACCCCTCCACTTT.